The T cell receptor (beta chain) described here comes from a study of PD-1 blockade in classical Hodgkin lymphoma. TCRdb's copy holds only in-frame clones and misses some; the assay was immunoSEQ multiplex PCR. The sample holds 90,000 to 130,000 clones; about nine tenths are singletons and the top ten take 20%. No patient escaped relapse after autologous stem cell transplantation, and brentuximab vedotin exposure varied. Looked up from germline, CDR1 is SGHRS and CDR2 is YFSETQ. This CDR3 has 17 amino acids. The V gene end was trimmed by 0 bases and the J gene end by 6 bases; junction bases not matched to a gene: 14.

The sequence came from a human donor with classical Hodgkin lymphoma. Specimen: peripheral blood mononuclear cells (PBMCs), collected before the second cycle of nivolumab. The gene calls are TRBV5-1 and TRBJ1-2, with 7 positions matching TRBD1. The CDR3 here is CASSLDFHEGGDDGYTF. As DNA, the CDR3 is TGCGCCAGCAGCTTGGATTTCCACGAAGGGGGCGACGATGGCTACACCTTC.